Presented here are 15 T cell receptor beta chains from one specimen sequenced in a study of blood T cell repertoires in COVID-19. TCRdb's copy holds only in-frame clones and misses some; the assay was immunoSEQ multiplex PCR. The table includes about 100,000 clones, 80% detected once. Sequenced: peripheral blood. The receptors come from a woman aged 70 to 79 with acute or convalescent COVID-19.

The chain combines TRBV6-5 with TRBJ2-1; 9 positions match TRBD1. The CDR3 has 15 residues. V was clipped by 6 bases and J by 9 bases; unmatched bases: 12. Germline V gives CDR1 MNHEY, CDR2 SVGAGI. Here the CDR3 reads CASRADGTGLGEQFF. The CDR3, as DNA: TGTGCCAGCAGAGCTGATGGGACAGGGTTAGGTGAGCAGTTCTTC.

This CDR3 reads CASSAAGNSLYNEQFF. In DNA, the CDR3 is TGCGCCAGCAGCGCGGCAGGGAACTCGCTTTACAATGAGCAGTTCTTC. V gene TRBV5-1 combines with J gene TRBJ2-1; D may be TRBD1 (5 bases). V was shortened by 4 bases and J by 4 bases, with 18 bases between the two germline ends. CDR1 is SGHRS and CDR2 is YFSETQ in the germline V gene. The CDR3 has 16 amino acids.

J is TRBJ1-1 and V is TRBV30, with TRBD1 matching over 8 bases. Germline V gene data show CDR1 as GTSNPN and CDR2 as SVGIG (reference sequence). This CDR3 has 19 residues. V was clipped by 5 bases and J by 1 base; unmatched bases: 21. CDR3 coding DNA: TGTGCCTGGGTCCGGATACCCCCTGGACAGGGAATAAGGAACACTGAAGCTTTCTTT. Encoded protein: CAWVRIPPGQGIRNTEAFF.

This clone was seen a single time. This chain links TRBV6-5 with TRBJ1-5; possibly TRBD1 for D (6 bases). Trimming shortened V by 8 bases and J by 0 bases, and 11 bases separated the two germline ends. From germline, CDR1 is MNHEY and CDR2 SVGAGI. This CDR3 contains 14 residues. The DNA for the CDR3 is TGTGCCAGCGGATGGACAGATAGCAATCAGCCCCAGCATTTT. Residues: CASGWTDSNQPQHF.

The chain links TRBV4-1 to TRBJ1-5, with D possibly TRBD1 on 5 matching bases. CDR1 and CDR2 (germline): MGHRA, YSYEKL. V was trimmed by 0 bases and J by 8 bases, leaving 8 bases between them. This CDR3 contains 13 residues. CDR3 DNA: TGCGCCAGCAGCCAAGATCCGGGGGAGCCCCAGCATTTT. The encoded protein is CASSQDPGEPQHF.

The chain carries TRBV2 and TRBJ1-5, with a possible D match to TRBD1 (5 bases). The CDR3 contains 14 residues. The ends were cut back, 6 bases at V and 7 bases at J, with 16 bases in the middle. Per the germline V gene, CDR1 is SNHLY and CDR2 is FYNNEI. Here the CDR3 reads CASRPGDPGQPQHF. CDR3 DNA sequence: TGTGCCAGCAGGCCGGGGGATCCGGGGCAGCCCCAGCATTTT.

The chain joins TRBV5-1 to TRBJ2-1; D is perhaps TRBD1 (7 bases). The CDR3 loop spans 13 amino acids. The V end was cut by 5 bases, the J end by 8 bases, with 14 bases between. Germline V gene lookup returns CDR1 SGHRS and CDR2 YFSETQ. The CDR3 spells CASRRDSVDEQFF. As DNA, the CDR3 is TGCGCCAGCAGGCGGGACAGCGTAGATGAGCAGTTCTTC.

The genes are TRBV6-6 and TRBJ2-5; the D is unclear. Germline CDR1 is MNHNY and CDR2 is SVGAGI (reference sequence). V lost 4 bases and J 3 bases, leaving 9 bases between the germline ends. The CDR3 loop spans 13 amino acids. The CDR3 DNA follows: TGTGCCAGCAGTTCCGACTGGGAAGAGACCCAGTACTTC. It specifies CASSSDWEETQYF.

J is TRBJ1-1 and V is TRBV3-1 (or the pseudogene TRBV3-2); tentative D call: TRBD1 (6 bases). V was cut by 1 base and J by 6 bases, with 12 bases left in between. This CDR3 contains 14 residues. Germline V gene sequence: CDR1 LGHDT, CDR2 YNNKEL (reference sequence). CDR3 amino acids: CASSQGAGVAEAFF. Written as DNA, the CDR3 is TGTGCCAGCAGCCAAGGGGCAGGGGTCGCTGAAGCTTTCTTT.

V and J are TRBV4-2 and TRBJ2-5; 10 nucleotides line up with TRBD2. The CDR3 covers 14 residues. Germline V gene lookup returns CDR1 LGHNA and CDR2 YNFKEQ. V gave up 5 bases and J gave up 5 bases; unmatched junction bases: 5. The CDR3 DNA is TGTGCCAGCAGCGGGACTAGCGTTCCTGAGACCCAGTACTTC. Its translation: CASSGTSVPETQYF.

The V and J genes are TRBV28 and TRBJ1-2; D is unresolved. V was trimmed by 7 bases and J by 3 bases, leaving 18 bases between them. This CDR3 contains 15 residues. From germline, CDR1 is MDHEN and CDR2 SYDVKM. In DNA, the CDR3 is TGTGCCAGCAACACCATAGCGGCAGCCTACTATGGCTACACCTTC. It encodes CASNTIAAAYYGYTF.

The J gene is TRBJ2-2, the V gene TRBV7-8; 7 nucleotides line up with TRBD2. The junction had 2 bases not matched to a gene; V was cut back by 0 bases and J by 4 bases. This CDR3 is built from 15 residues. Germline values: CDR1 SGHVS, CDR2 FQNEAQ. Written as DNA, the CDR3 is TGTGCCAGCAGCTTAGCAGGGGAGGGCACCGGGGAGCTGTTTTTT. This codes for CASSLAGEGTGELFF.

The chain is built from TRBV19 and TRBJ2-1; 13 bases are a match to TRBD2. In germline, CDR1 is LNHDA, CDR2 SQIVND (reference sequence). V lost 6 bases and J lost 8; bases outside the gene matches: 7. The CDR3 spans 15 residues. The CDR3 loop reads CASSATSGGAHEQFF. CDR3 nucleotides: TGTGCCAGTAGCGCTACTAGCGGGGGGGCCCATGAGCAGTTCTTC.

The rearrangement links TRBV7-2 to TRBJ1-5; D remains ambiguous. Germline CDR1 and CDR2: SGHTA and FQGNSA. Trimming cost V 2 bases and J 7 bases, with 6 bases left between them. CDR3 length equals 12 residues. The CDR3 protein is CASSLNGQPQHF. CDR3 nucleotide sequence: TGTGCCAGCAGCTTAAATGGCCAGCCCCAGCATTTT.

The chain links TRBV3-1 (or the pseudogene TRBV3-2) to TRBJ1-1, with 7 positions matching TRBD1. With 3 bases clipped from V and 6 bases from J, the junction kept 7 bases outside the gene matches. The CDR3 extends over 14 amino acids. Germline V CDR1 and CDR2: LGHDT, YNNKEL (reference sequence). Here the CDR3 DNA reads TGTGCCAGCAGCCACCAAGGGGGCGTATCTGAAGCTTTCTTT. It is translated as CASSHQGGVSEAFF.